This TCR beta chain emerged from a study of T cells in Graves' hyperthyroidism and ophthalmopathy. V lost 4 bases to trimming and J lost 5 bases; unmatched junction nucleotides: 4. Germline V gene lookup returns CDR1 SEHNR and CDR2 FQNEAQ (reference sequence). This CDR3 comprises 15 residues. The source material, RNA transcripts, was used to amplify TCR beta CDR3 regions. TCR CDR3 underwent first-round RT-PCR with the HTBI primer set. One entry per CDR3 protein results from TCRdb running MiXCR on the multiplex PCR reads. Of more than 350,000 distinct CDR3 sequences listed, about 15% were seen once; the top ten hold 15% to 20%. With duration under 3 months, ophthalmopathy was active: Clinical Activity Score at least 3, NOSPECS at least 4.

The sequencing sample was made of blood. The clonotype originates from a woman in her 30s with Graves' ophthalmopathy. The chain links TRBV7-9 to TRBJ2-1; 11 bases map to TRBD1. The CDR3 DNA reads TGTGCCAGCAGCTCCGGACAGGGGGCGGACAATGAGCAGTTCTTC. Its translation: CASSSGQGADNEQFF.